One sample yielded the 12 T cell receptor beta chains listed below, sequenced in a study of T cell clones after liver transplantation. Only in-frame clones appear in the TCRdb table, and some are missing; sequencing was by immunoSEQ multiplex PCR. The table has around 110,000 clones, approximately 90% seen once. The material was CD4+ T cells from blood, obtained 12 months after liver transplant. The receptors shown here come from a human patient who received a liver transplant. Part of the T cell pool may stem from the graft donor.

The chain employs TRBV28 and TRBJ2-5; D is uncertain. The germline CDR1 and CDR2 sequences are MDHEN and SYDVKM. Trimming removed 2 bases at V and 7 bases at J, with 5 bases between. The CDR3 is 11 residues long. CDR3 nucleotide sequence: TGTGCCAGCAGTTTAGGCCTGACCCAGTACTTC. This sequence encodes CASSLGLTQYF.

J is TRBJ2-3 and V is TRBV4-3; the D call may be TRBD1 or TRBD2 (5 bases each). The CDR3 consists of 18 residues. Trimming left V 0 bases short and J 4 bases short, with 20 bases between. In germline, CDR1 is LGHNA, CDR2 YSLEER. For the CDR3, the DNA is TGCGCCAGCAGCCAAGATTTGAGGGCCCGGGGCGTGCCAGATACGCAGTATTTT. It yields the protein CASSQDLRARGVPDTQYF.

The chain couples TRBV7-9 to TRBJ1-1, with D perhaps matching TRBD1 (6 bases). The V end lost 5 bases, the J end lost 6 bases, and 16 bases lay between the germline ends. There are 14 residues in the CDR3. From germline, CDR1 is SEHNR and CDR2 FQNEAQ (reference sequence). This chain's CDR3 is CASSAVGGLAEAFF. The CDR3 nucleotides are TGTGCCAGCAGCGCAGTGGGGGGGCTCGCTGAAGCTTTCTTT.

The chain recombines TRBV7-2 with TRBJ2-2; TRBD2 might be the D (6 bases). The ends were cut back, 5 bases at V and 16 bases at J, with 26 bases in the middle. The CDR3 runs to 15 residues. Germline CDR1 is SGHTA and CDR2 is FQGNSA. Here the CDR3 DNA reads TGTGCCAGCAGCCCACCATCCGGGACTCACAGGACGCGGTTTTTT. Translation: CASSPPSGTHRTRFF. Together with reference TRBV7-2 and TRBJ2-2, the CDR3 gives the full variable domain: GAGVSQSPSNKVTEKGKDVELRCDPISGHTALYWYRQSLGQGLEFLIYFQGNSAPDKSGLPSDRFSAERTGGSVSTLTIQRTQQEDSAVYLCASSPPSGTHRTRFFGEGSRLTVL.

This rearrangement joins TRBV11-2 to TRBJ1-1; no firm D call. Trimming took 4 bases from V and 4 from J, leaving 10 bases between them. Germline V gene lookup returns CDR1 SGHAT and CDR2 FQNNGV. CDR3 length: 13 residues. For the CDR3, the DNA is TGTGCCAGCAGCTCCGACTGGGTCACTGAAGCTTTCTTT. Its protein is CASSSDWVTEAFF.

The J gene is TRBJ2-5, the V gene TRBV5-6; D unclear. The CDR3 has 13 residues. Deletions cut 1 base from V and 1 base from J, with 5 bases between. In germline, CDR1 is SGHDT, CDR2 YYEEEE. CDR3 loop: CASSLSIQETQYF. CDR3 sequence (DNA): TGTGCCAGCAGCTTGTCGATCCAAGAGACCCAGTACTTC.

The V gene is TRBV11-3, the J gene TRBJ2-7; D might be TRBD1 (6 bases). V was trimmed by 1 base and J by 3 bases, leaving 10 bases between them. CDR1 is SGHNT, CDR2 YENEEA, per germline. The CDR3 length is 14 residues. CDR3 DNA: TGTGCCAGCAGCTTAGTGGACAGACTCTACGAGCAGTACTTC. Amino acids: CASSLVDRLYEQYF.

The chain is built from TRBV6-5 and TRBJ2-7, with unresolved D. V was trimmed by 6 bases and J by 3 bases, leaving 15 bases between them. In germline, CDR1 is MNHEY, CDR2 SVGAGI. The length of the CDR3 is 14 residues. CDR3 sequence (DNA): TGTGCCAGCAGCCCGAAGGGAAGGCTCTACGAGCAGTACTTC. This sequence encodes CASSPKGRLYEQYF.

The J gene is TRBJ2-7, the V gene TRBV4-2; D possibly corresponds to TRBD2 (5 bases). The CDR3 consists of 14 residues. Germline CDR1 is LGHNA and CDR2 is YNFKEQ. Trimming left V 0 bases short and J 1 base short, with 7 bases between. CDR3 DNA: TGTGCCAGCAGCCAAGATCGGACTTCCTACGAGCAGTACTTC. Translation: CASSQDRTSYEQYF.

This sequence joins TRBV7-9 and TRBJ1-2, with D possibly TRBD1 on 5 matching bases. The germline gives CDR1 SEHNR, CDR2 FQNEAQ (reference sequence). The CDR3 sequence is 14 residues long. V was shortened by 0 bases and J by 6 bases, with 11 bases between the two germline ends. The CDR3: CASSLALGADGYTF. Written as DNA, the CDR3 is TGTGCCAGCAGCTTAGCTTTAGGGGCGGATGGCTACACCTTC. The variable domain in full, completed from reference TRBV7-9 and TRBJ1-2, reads DTGVSQNPRHKITKRGQNVTFRCDPISEHNRLYWYRQTLGQGPEFLTYFQNEAQLEKSRLLSDRFSAERPKGSFSTLEIQRTEQGDSAMYLCASSLALGADGYTFGSGTRLTVV.

V and J are TRBV19 and TRBJ1-2; no firm D call. The CDR3 sequence is 16 residues long. V lost 3 bases and J lost 0, with 14 bases in between. Looked up from germline, CDR1 is LNHDA and CDR2 is SQIVND (reference sequence). CDR3 DNA: TGTGCCAGTAGTATCTTCCCGGGGAATACTAACTATGGCTACACCTTC. Protein product: CASSIFPGNTNYGYTF.

The CDR3 DNA sequence: TGCGCCAGCAGCTCACTTCAGGGAGGAGAGACCCAGTACTTC. Protein sequence: CASSSLQGGETQYF. V usage is TRBV5-1 and J usage is TRBJ2-5; possible D gene TRBD2, 6 bases. The germline CDR1 and CDR2 sequences are SGHRS and YFSETQ. This CDR3 is 14 amino acids long. The V end lost 3 bases, the J end lost 4 bases, and 13 bases lay between the germline ends.